These 18 T cell receptor beta chains were all obtained from the same sample, sequenced in a study of blood T cell repertoires in COVID-19. Profiled with immunoSEQ multiplex PCR; TCRdb holds only in-frame clones, not every one. The table lists some 54,000 clones, around 82% of them singletons. Sequencing was performed on peripheral blood. The receptors were gathered from a woman of 80 years or more with COVID-19, enrolled during active disease.

This clone was counted between two and nine times. The chain is built from TRBV5-4 and TRBJ1-4, with D possibly being TRBD1 (5 bases). The germline V and J ends were trimmed by 0 bases and 5 bases, with 8 bases remaining between them. CDR1 and CDR2 from the germline V gene are SGHNT and YYREEE (reference sequence). This CDR3 comprises 14 residues. CDR3 sequence: CASSLDSGNEKLFF. In DNA, the CDR3 is TGTGCCAGCAGCTTGGACTCAGGGAATGAAAAACTGTTTTTT.

The chain couples TRBV19 to TRBJ2-7, with a weak D call TRBD1 (6 bases). Germline CDR1 is LNHDA and CDR2 is SQIVND (reference sequence). This CDR3 is built from 13 residues. The ends were cut back, 5 bases at V and 2 bases at J, with 10 bases in the middle. The CDR3 DNA follows: TGTGCCAGTAGTCCGGACAGTCCCTACGAGCAGTACTTC. Protein: CASSPDSPYEQYF.

The chain combines TRBV12-3 or TRBV12-4 with TRBJ2-3; D gene ambiguous. With 7 bases removed from V and 2 bases from J, the gap between germline ends came to 10 bases. This CDR3 contains 13 residues. The CDR3 sequence: CASTERVTDTQYF. CDR3 DNA sequence: TGTGCCAGCACCGAAAGAGTCACAGATACGCAGTATTTT.

Only one count was recorded for this clone. The gene calls are TRBV9 and TRBJ2-5; no clear D gene. Germline assignment: CDR1 SGDLS and CDR2 YYNGEE. The CDR3 is 14 residues long. Trimming pared 1 base from V and 1 base from J, leaving 8 bases between. DNA for the CDR3: TGTGCCAGCAGCGTAAGTGTAGTCCAAGAGACCCAGTACTTC. This codes for CASSVSVVQETQYF. The entire variable domain, with the rest obtained from reference TRBV9 and TRBJ2-5, is as follows: DSGVTQTPKHLITATGQRVTLRCSPRSGDLSVYWYQQSLDQGLQFLIQYYNGEERAKGNILERFSAQQFPDLHSELNLSSLELGDSALYFCASSVSVVQETQYFGPGTRLLVL.

This rearrangement joins TRBV9 to TRBJ2-5; 11 bases match TRBD2. CDR1 is SGDLS and CDR2 is YYNGEE in the germline V gene. With V trimmed by 4 bases and J by 1 base, 9 bases remained unmatched. The CDR3 covers 17 residues. Here the CDR3 reads CASSPVPSGGPQETQYF. CDR3 bases: TGTGCCAGCAGCCCCGTTCCTAGCGGGGGGCCCCAAGAGACCCAGTACTTC.

The V and J genes are TRBV28 and TRBJ2-7; D remains ambiguous. This CDR3 is built from 13 residues. Deletions cut 1 base from V and 4 bases from J, with 8 bases between. Per the germline V gene, CDR1 is MDHEN and CDR2 is SYDVKM. The CDR3 region has the DNA TGTGCCAGCAGTTTATCCCTCAGGTACGAGCAGTACTTC. Amino acids: CASSLSLRYEQYF. Complete variable domain (other parts from reference TRBV28 and TRBJ2-7): DVKVTQSSRYLVKRTGEKVFLECVQDMDHENMFWYRQDPGLGLRLIYFSYDVKMKEKGDIPEGYSVSREKKERFSLILESASTNQTSMYLCASSLSLRYEQYFGPGTRLTVT.

V and J are TRBV3-1 (or the pseudogene TRBV3-2) and TRBJ1-2, with D perhaps TRBD1 (5 bases). Trimming took off 3 bases at V and 8 bases at J, with 16 bases between the two ends. The germline CDR1 and CDR2 sequences are LGHDT and YNNKEL (reference sequence). The length of the CDR3 is 14 residues. The CDR3 bases are TGTGCCAGCAGCCAGAAGGGCAGGGCAGGCGGCTACACCTTC. Its translation is CASSQKGRAGGYTF.

The chain carries TRBV5-1 and TRBJ1-1; D is unresolved. V shed 1 base and J shed 1 base, with 8 bases lying between them. Germline loops: CDR1 SGHRS, CDR2 YFSETQ. The CDR3 consists of 14 residues. The CDR3 protein is CASSLWSGNTEAFF. CDR3 nucleotides: TGCGCCAGCAGCTTGTGGTCGGGGAACACTGAAGCTTTCTTT.

The chain employs TRBV12-3 or TRBV12-4 and TRBJ2-1, with D possibly being TRBD2 (6 bases). There are 12 residues in the CDR3. Between the trimmed V and J ends, which lost 6 bases and 10 bases, there was a span of 13 bases. For the CDR3, the DNA is TGTGCCAGCAGCCCCCCCCGGGGGGAGCAGTTCTTC. Encoded protein: CASSPPRGEQFF.

This chain connects TRBV5-1 to TRBJ1-6; possibly TRBD1 for D (5 bases). Germline-derived CDR1 and CDR2 are SGHRS and YFSETQ. The V and J ends lost 4 bases and 0 bases respectively, with 14 bases between them. The CDR3 spans 17 residues. Here the CDR3 DNA reads TGCGCCAGCAGCGCTGGACATTCCGGCTCCTATAATTCACCCCTCCACTTT. The encoded protein is CASSAGHSGSYNSPLHF.

The rearrangement joins TRBV5-1 to TRBJ1-1; no firm D call. V was trimmed by 9 bases and J by 0 bases, leaving 15 bases between them. CDR1 and CDR2 from the germline V gene are SGHRS and YFSETQ. The CDR3 covers 14 residues. In DNA form, the CDR3 reads TGCGCCACTTCTCGAGGCAGCGTGAACACTGAAGCTTTCTTT. Its protein product is CATSRGSVNTEAFF.

This clone turned up a few times. The chain carries TRBV6-6 and TRBJ1-1, with no clear D. The CDR3 contains 10 residues. Germline assignment: CDR1 MNHNY and CDR2 SVGAGI (reference sequence). Trimming shortened V by 3 bases and J by 14 bases, and 10 bases separated the two germline ends. Here the CDR3 reads CASSYTVFFF. DNA of the CDR3: TGTGCCAGCAGTTATACAGTCTTCTTCTTT.

The gene calls are TRBV19 and TRBJ2-7; D is perhaps TRBD2 (6 bases). Deletions cut 4 bases from V and 3 bases from J, with 16 bases between. This CDR3 region has 15 residues. Germline CDR1 reads LNHDA; CDR2 reads SQIVND (reference sequence). The CDR3 loop reads CASSRGGGGIYEQYF. The CDR3 DNA reads TGTGCCAGTAGTAGGGGCGGCGGAGGGATCTACGAGCAGTACTTC.

V and J are TRBV11-2 and TRBJ2-1; 8 bases fit TRBD1. Trimming at V came to 5 bases and at J to 0 bases, leaving 6 bases not matched to a gene. Germline assignment: CDR1 SGHAT and CDR2 FQNNGV. This CDR3 spans 16 amino acids. CDR3 region: CASSTRTGSSYNEQFF. CDR3 DNA: TGTGCCAGCAGCACTCGGACAGGGAGCTCCTACAATGAGCAGTTCTTC. Using reference TRBV11-2 and TRBJ2-1 for the parts outside the CDR3, the full variable domain is EAGVAQSPRYKIIEKRQSVAFWCNPISGHATLYWYQQILGQGPKLLIQFQNNGVVDDSQLPKDRFSAERLKGVDSTLKIQPAKLEDSAVYLCASSTRTGSSYNEQFFGPGTRLTVL.

This chain joins TRBV30 and TRBJ2-7; the D gene is possibly TRBD1 (6 bases). There are 14 residues in the CDR3. Germline assignment: CDR1 GTSNPN and CDR2 SVGIG (reference sequence). Trimming stripped 1 base from V and 0 bases from J, with 10 bases between. The CDR3 protein is CAWSAGTYSYEQYF. CDR3 nucleotide sequence: TGTGCCTGGAGTGCGGGGACATACTCCTACGAGCAGTACTTC.

The chain recombines TRBV28 with TRBJ2-1; 9 nucleotides line up with TRBD1. The J segment lost 7 bases and the V segment lost 5 bases, leaving 6 bases of the junction unmatched. From germline, CDR1 is MDHEN and CDR2 SYDVKM. The CDR3 covers 14 residues. The CDR3 nucleotides are TGTGCCAGCAGTCCAGGACAGGGGCGGAATGAGCAGTTCTTC. Amino acids: CASSPGQGRNEQFF.

V is TRBV14 and J is TRBJ1-1, with 7 bases lining up with TRBD1. The CDR3 extends over 16 amino acids. The V gene's germline CDR1 is SGHDN and CDR2 FVKESK. The V gene end was trimmed by 4 bases and the J gene end by 1 base; junction bases not matched to a gene: 9. CDR3 residues: CASSPHLGQANTEAFF. The DNA of the CDR3 is TGTGCCAGCAGCCCTCATCTCGGACAGGCGAACACTGAAGCTTTCTTT.

Here the CDR3 DNA reads TGTGCCAGTACCCAGTGGGCGGGAGGGCCTGGGACCCAGTACTTC. Residues: CASTQWAGGPGTQYF. This rearrangement joins TRBV19 to TRBJ2-5; 9 bases map to TRBD2. Germline V gene lookup returns CDR1 LNHDA and CDR2 SQIVND (reference sequence). V dropped 7 bases and J dropped 7; count of bases not matched to a gene: 13. This CDR3 comprises 15 residues.